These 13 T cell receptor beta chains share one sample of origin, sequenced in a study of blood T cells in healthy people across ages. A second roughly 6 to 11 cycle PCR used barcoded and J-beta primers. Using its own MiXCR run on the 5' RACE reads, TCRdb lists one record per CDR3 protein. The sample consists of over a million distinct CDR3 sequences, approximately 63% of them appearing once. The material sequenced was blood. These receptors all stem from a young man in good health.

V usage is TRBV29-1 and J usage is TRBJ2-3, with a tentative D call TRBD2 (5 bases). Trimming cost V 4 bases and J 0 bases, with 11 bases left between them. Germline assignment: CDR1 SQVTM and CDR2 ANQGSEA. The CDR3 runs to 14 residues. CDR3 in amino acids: CSVALRLSTDTQYF. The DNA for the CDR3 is TGCAGCGTTGCCCTCCGACTAAGCACAGATACGCAGTATTTT.

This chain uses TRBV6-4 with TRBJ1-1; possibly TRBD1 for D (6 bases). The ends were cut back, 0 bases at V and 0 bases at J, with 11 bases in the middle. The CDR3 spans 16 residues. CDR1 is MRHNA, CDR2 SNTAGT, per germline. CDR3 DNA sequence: TGTGCCAGCAGTGACTCGATGCAGGGGTTGAACACTGAAGCTTTCTTT. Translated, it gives CASSDSMQGLNTEAFF.

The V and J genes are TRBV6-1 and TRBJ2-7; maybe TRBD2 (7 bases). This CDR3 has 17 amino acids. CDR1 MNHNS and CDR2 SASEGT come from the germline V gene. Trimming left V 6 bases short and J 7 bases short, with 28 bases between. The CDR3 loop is CASSLRGGSGSYNEQYF. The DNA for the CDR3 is TGTGCCAGCAGCCTCCGCGGGGGCTCGGGGTCCTACAATGAGCAGTACTTC.

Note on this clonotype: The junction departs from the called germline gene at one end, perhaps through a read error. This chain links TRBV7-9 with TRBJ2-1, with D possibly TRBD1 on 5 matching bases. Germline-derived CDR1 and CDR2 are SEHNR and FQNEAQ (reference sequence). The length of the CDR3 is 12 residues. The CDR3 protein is CSSSIRVNEQFF. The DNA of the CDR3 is TGTTCCAGCAGCATCAGGGTAAATGAGCAGTTCTTC.

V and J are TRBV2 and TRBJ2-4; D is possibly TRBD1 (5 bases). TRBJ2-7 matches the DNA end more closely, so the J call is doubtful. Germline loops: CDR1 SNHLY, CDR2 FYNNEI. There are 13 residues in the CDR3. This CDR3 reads CASSVGAPYEQYF. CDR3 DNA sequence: TGTGCCAGCAGTGTTGGGGCACCCTACGAGCAGTACTTC.

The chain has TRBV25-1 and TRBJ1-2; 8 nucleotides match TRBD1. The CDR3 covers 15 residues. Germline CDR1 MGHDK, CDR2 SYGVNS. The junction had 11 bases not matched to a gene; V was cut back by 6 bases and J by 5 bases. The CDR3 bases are TGTGCCAGCAGGCCGTCCGGGACAGGTGATTATGGCTACACCTTC. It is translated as CASRPSGTGDYGYTF.

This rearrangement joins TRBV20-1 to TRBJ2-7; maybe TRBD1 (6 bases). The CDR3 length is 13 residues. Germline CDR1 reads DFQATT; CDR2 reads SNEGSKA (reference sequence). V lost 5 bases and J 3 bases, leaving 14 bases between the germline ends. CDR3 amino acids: CSAQTGHLYEQYF. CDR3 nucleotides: TGCAGTGCTCAAACGGGACACCTCTACGAGCAGTACTTC.

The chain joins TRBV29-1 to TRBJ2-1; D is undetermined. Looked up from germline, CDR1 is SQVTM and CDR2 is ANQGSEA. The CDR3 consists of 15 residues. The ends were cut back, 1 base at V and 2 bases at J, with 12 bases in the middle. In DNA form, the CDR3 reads TGCAGCGTTGAAGGAGGTTGGAGCACCTACAATGAGCAGTTCTTC. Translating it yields CSVEGGWSTYNEQFF.

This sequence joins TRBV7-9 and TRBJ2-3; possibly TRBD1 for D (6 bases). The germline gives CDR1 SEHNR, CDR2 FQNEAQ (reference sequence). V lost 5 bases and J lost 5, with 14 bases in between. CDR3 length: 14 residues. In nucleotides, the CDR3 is TGTGCCAGCAGCGACGGGACACCCCAAGATACGCAGTATTTT. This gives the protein CASSDGTPQDTQYF.

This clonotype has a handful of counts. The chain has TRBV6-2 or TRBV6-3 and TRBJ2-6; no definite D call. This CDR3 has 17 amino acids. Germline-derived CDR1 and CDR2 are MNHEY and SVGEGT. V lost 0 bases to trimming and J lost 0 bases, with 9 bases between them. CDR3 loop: CASSYSMSYSGANVLTF. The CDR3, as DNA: TGTGCCAGCAGTTACTCGATGTCCTACTCTGGGGCCAACGTCCTGACTTTC.

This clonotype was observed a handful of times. CDR3 residues: CASSWIAGSSYEQYF. The CDR3 DNA is TGTGCCAGCAGTTGGATAGCGGGAAGCTCCTACGAGCAGTACTTC. The chain carries TRBV12-3 or TRBV12-4 and TRBJ2-7, with 8 bases lining up with TRBD2. Germline trimming cut 4 bases from V and 0 bases from J; bases unmatched to any gene: 5. This CDR3 is 15 amino acids long.

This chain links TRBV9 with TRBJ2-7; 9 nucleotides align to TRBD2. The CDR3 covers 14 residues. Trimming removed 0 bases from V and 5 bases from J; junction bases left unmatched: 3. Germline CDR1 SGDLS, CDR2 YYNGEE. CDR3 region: CASSVEREENEQYF. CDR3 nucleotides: TGTGCCAGCAGCGTAGAGCGGGAGGAAAACGAGCAGTACTTC. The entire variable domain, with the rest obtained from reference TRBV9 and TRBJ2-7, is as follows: DSGVTQTPKHLITATGQRVTLRCSPRSGDLSVYWYQQSLDQGLQFLIQYYNGEERAKGNILERFSAQQFPDLHSELNLSSLELGDSALYFCASSVEREENEQYFGPGTRLTVT.

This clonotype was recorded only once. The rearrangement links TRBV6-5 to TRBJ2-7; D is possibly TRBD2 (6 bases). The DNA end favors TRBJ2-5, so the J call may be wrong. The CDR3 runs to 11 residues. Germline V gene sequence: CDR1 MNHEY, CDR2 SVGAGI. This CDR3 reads CASAGFETQYF. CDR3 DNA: TGTGCCAGCGCGGGGTTTGAGACCCAGTACTTC.